Listed below are T cell receptor beta chains from one sample, sequenced in a study of T-cell memory formation after mild COVID-19. TCRdb re-analysed the 5' RACE reads in MiXCR, keeping a single row per CDR3 protein. The sample has roughly 580,000 distinct CDR3 sequences; roughly 18% are singletons. Sequences were obtained from PBMCs or a T cell subset sorted from them (not recorded which). All receptors derive from an adult woman who had mild COVID-19 (a few samples of this study predate the infection). Cell type and time point are not known. CDR3s include the opening cysteine and the closing phenylalanine or tryptophan. A D gene is named only where the DNA matches it firmly. Size is stated for part of the rows, as once, few or many counts, or as a class when the clone is expanded.

>once|TRBV11-3|.|TRBJ2-7
TGTGCCAGCAGCCACCGGGACTTACCTTACGAGCAGTACTTC
CASSHRDLPYEQYF
>.|TRBV6-5|.|TRBJ2-5
TGTGCCAGCAGGGACAGACAAGAGACCCAGTACTTC
CASRDRQETQYF
>few|TRBV20-1|.|TRBJ2-1
TGCAGTGCTAGAGCCGAAGCGGGGACATACAATGAGCAGTTCTTC
CSARAEAGTYNEQFF
>.|TRBV4-2|.|TRBJ2-7
TGTGCCAGCAGCCAAGATACGGGGAGGAGCTCCTACGAGCAGTACTTC
CASSQDTGRSSYEQYF
>.|TRBV25-1|.|TRBJ2-7
TGTGCCAGCAGTGAGGGGACACAACTCTACGAGCAGTACTTC
CASSEGTQLYEQYF
>few|TRBV7-2|TRBD2|TRBJ2-1
TGTGCCAGCAGCTTAGCTTTAGGGACTACCTACAATGAGCAGTTCTTC
CASSLALGTTYNEQFF
>many|TRBV5-1|TRBD1|TRBJ2-5
TGCGCCAGCAGCTCAGGACAGGGTGTGGAGACCCAGTACTTC
CASSSGQGVETQYF
>few|TRBV7-9|TRBD1|TRBJ2-7
TGTGCCAGCGAGGACAGGGCCTACGAGCAGTACTTC
CASEDRAYEQYF
>.|TRBV28|.|TRBJ2-7
TGTGCCAGCAGTTTGACGAGGGAGAATCGACCCGAGCAGTACTTC
CASSLTRENRPEQYF
>.|TRBV6-6|TRBD1|TRBJ1-1
TGTGCCAGCGGTACAGGGGCGAGGACTGAAGCTTTCTTT
CASGTGARTEAFF
>.|TRBV19|.|TRBJ2-1
TGTGCCAGTAGTATGGGGACTGGGCGCCTGGATGAGCAGTTCTTC
CASSMGTGRLDEQFF